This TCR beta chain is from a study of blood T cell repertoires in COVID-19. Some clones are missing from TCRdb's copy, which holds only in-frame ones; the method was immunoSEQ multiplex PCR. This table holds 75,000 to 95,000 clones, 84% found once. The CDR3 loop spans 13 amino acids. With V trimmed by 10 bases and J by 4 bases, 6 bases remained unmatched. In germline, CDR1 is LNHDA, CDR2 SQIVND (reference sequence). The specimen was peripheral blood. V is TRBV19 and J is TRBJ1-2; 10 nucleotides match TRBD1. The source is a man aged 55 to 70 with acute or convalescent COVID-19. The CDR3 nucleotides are TGTGCCACCAGAGGGACAGGGGTCTATGGCTACACCTTC. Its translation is CATRGTGVYGYTF.